Listed here are 9 T cell receptor beta chains from one sample, sequenced in a study of T cells in Graves' hyperthyroidism and ophthalmopathy. RNA transcripts provided the source from which TCR beta CDR3 regions were amplified. During a first-round RT-PCR of the TCR CDR3, the HTBI primer set was used. TCRdb re-called the multiplex PCR reads through MiXCR, storing one row per CDR3 protein. Here the sample spans some 320,000 distinct CDR3 sequences, roughly 13% being singletons. The specimen sequenced was blood. Receptors originate from a woman aged 40-49 years with Graves' ophthalmopathy.

V and J are TRBV11-3 and TRBJ2-7; D is uncertain. Germline loops: CDR1 SGHNT, CDR2 YENEEA. This CDR3 region has 14 residues. Trimming left V 5 bases short and J 2 bases short, with 13 bases between. CDR3 DNA: TGTGCCAGCAGCGCAAATTCCAGTCCCTACGAGCAGTACTTC. This encodes CASSANSSPYEQYF.

This clonotype was seen many times. CDR3 sequence reads: CSARDGRLKYQPQHF. The DNA of the CDR3 is TGCAGTGCTAGAGATGGACGGCTGAAGTATCAGCCCCAGCATTTT. The chain combines TRBV20-1 with TRBJ1-5; the D is unclear. CDR1 and CDR2 from the germline V gene are DFQATT and SNEGSKA (reference sequence). Between the trimmed V and J ends, which lost 0 bases and 5 bases, there was a span of 14 bases. This CDR3 has 15 residues.

The chain uses TRBV12-3 or TRBV12-4 and TRBJ2-7, with D maybe TRBD2 (6 bases). V was shortened by 4 bases and J by 3 bases, with 13 bases between the two germline ends. This CDR3 contains 14 residues. CDR3 amino acids: CASSSPGGNYEQYF. Written as DNA, the CDR3 is TGTGCCAGCAGTTCTCCCGGGGGTAACTACGAGCAGTACTTC.

This clonotype was recorded a few times. The CDR3 is CASSLSALSTGELFF. The CDR3 DNA sequence: TGTGCCAGCAGCTTATCCGCCCTGAGCACCGGGGAGCTGTTTTTT. The chain joins TRBV7-6 to TRBJ2-2; D is undetermined. This CDR3 contains 15 residues. The V end lost 2 bases, the J end lost 4 bases, and 11 bases lay between the germline ends. CDR1 is SGHVS, CDR2 FNYEAQ, per germline.

The chain couples TRBV6-1 to TRBJ2-7; TRBD1 agrees at 8 bases. Unmatched junction bases numbered 6, after V lost 6 bases and J lost 2 bases. The CDR3 runs to 14 residues. CDR1 and CDR2 from the germline V gene are MNHNS and SASEGT. The CDR3 is CASSLQGVPYEQYF. CDR3 coding DNA: TGTGCCAGCAGCCTACAGGGGGTTCCCTACGAGCAGTACTTC.

The chain is built from TRBV2 and TRBJ2-1; TRBD2 matches at 8 bases. Germline CDR1 SNHLY, CDR2 FYNNEI. Trimming at V came to 6 bases and at J to 2 bases, leaving 9 bases not matched to a gene. The CDR3 sequence is 16 residues long. Here the CDR3 DNA reads TGTGCCAGCAGCCCGTCGCGGGGGGTTACCTACAATGAGCAGTTCTTC. As protein: CASSPSRGVTYNEQFF.

This sequence joins TRBV2 and TRBJ1-3; a possible D gene is TRBD1 (6 bases). Germline lookup yields CDR1 SNHLY and CDR2 FYNNEI. Trimming left V 2 bases short and J 2 bases short, with 16 bases between. There are 17 residues in the CDR3. This CDR3 is CASSEFPGQGPGNTIYF. CDR3 DNA: TGTGCCAGCAGTGAATTTCCCGGGCAGGGGCCTGGAAACACCATATATTTT.

This clonotype was counted a few times. The chain has TRBV7-9 and TRBJ2-6; D may be TRBD1 (6 bases). CDR3 length equals 18 residues. V was shortened by 6 bases and J by 2 bases, with 20 bases between the two germline ends. Germline V gives CDR1 SEHNR, CDR2 FQNEAQ (reference sequence). CDR3 sequence: CASRGLGALRTGANVLTF. The DNA of the CDR3 is TGTGCCAGCAGGGGGCTGGGGGCCCTCCGCACTGGGGCCAACGTCCTGACTTTC. The whole variable domain, filled in from reference TRBV7-9 and TRBJ2-6, reads DTGVSQNPRHKITKRGQNVTFRCDPISEHNRLYWYRQTLGQGPEFLTYFQNEAQLEKSRLLSDRFSAERPKGSFSTLEIQRTEQGDSAMYLCASRGLGALRTGANVLTFGAGSRLTVL.

This clonotype appeared many times. This chain links TRBV10-3 with TRBJ1-2; D may be TRBD1 (5 bases). The CDR3 consists of 13 residues. The V end was cut by 10 bases, the J end by 7 bases, with 19 bases between. Germline V CDR1 and CDR2: ENHRY, SYGVKD. The CDR3 region has the DNA TGTGCCAGCACCCGGGACTTAAAGGTTGGCTACACCTTC. Amino acids: CASTRDLKVGYTF.